This entry is about one T cell receptor (beta chain). Antigen: not known. This entry belongs to a study of shared clonotypes between healthy human individuals. Only in-frame clones appear in the TCRdb table, and some are missing; sequencing was by immunoSEQ multiplex PCR. The sample carries about 2.4 million clones, around nine tenths recorded once. Trimming took 4 bases from V and 4 from J, leaving 21 bases between them. Germline assignment: CDR1 LNHDA and CDR2 SQIVND (reference sequence). CDR3 size: 17 residues. Findings and caveats of the study: Blood alone was sampled, and tissue repertoires likely differ. Owing to a small donor count, the genetic and exposure-history diversity represented was limited. Generation probability values for non-shared clonotypes were lower than those for clonotypes shared by all four donors.

This clonotype was obtained from a man aged 18 to 35 in good health. V and J are TRBV19 and TRBJ2-3, with unresolved D. Sequenced sample: naive CD4+ T cells sorted from blood. Specified subset: CD45RA+ positively selected. The DNA for the CDR3 is TGTGCCAGTAGTACCTCCAGTGGCCACATCGGCGCAGATACGCAGTATTTT. It encodes CASSTSSGHIGADTQYF.